This T cell receptor beta chain was identified during a study of blood T cell repertoires in COVID-19. The overall study: The United States, Italy and Spain were the sources of the acute and convalescent COVID-19 samples. PBMCs, B-cell-depleted T cells, or T cells were the source of the cDNA or gDNA that made up the material.

Germline V CDR1 and CDR2: LGHDT, YNNKEL (reference sequence). V gave up 6 bases and J gave up 0 bases; unmatched junction bases: 6. CDR3 length: 16 residues. Repertoires were generated with immunoSEQ multiplex PCR, while TCRdb's copy carries only in-frame clones and drops some. The sample gives approximately 280,000 clones, around 88% of which show up once; about 2.2% is in the top ten. This sequence originates from a woman aged 25 to 39 who had recovered from COVID-19. The chain carries TRBV3-1 (or the pseudogene TRBV3-2) and TRBJ2-1, with 9 bases fitting TRBD1. Sequenced sample: peripheral blood. Here the CDR3 reads CASRGDRASSYNEQFF. The CDR3 bases are TGTGCCAGCAGGGGGGACAGGGCGAGCTCCTACAATGAGCAGTTCTTC.